This T cell receptor beta chain was identified in a study of blood T cells in healthy people across ages. The study, taken as a whole, reports: Fewer expanded clones and more diversity marked long-lived versus aged donors. Roughly linear declines in TCR beta diversity per million T cells occurred with age.

Per individual sample, total RNA of at least 5 micrograms was extracted. The authors ran a second PCR of roughly 6 to 12 cycles using a sample-barcoded 5' primer and a J-beta primer mix. Tagging of each cDNA molecule was performed by a template-switch adaptor with 12 random nucleotides. In TCRdb, the 5' RACE reads were re-called with MiXCR into one record per CDR3 protein. Of roughly 730,000 distinct CDR3 sequences listed, about 61% were seen once; the top ten hold 25% to 30%. V lost 7 bases, J lost 9 bases, and 17 bases stayed unmatched. This CDR3 is built from 15 residues. Per the germline V gene, CDR1 is SQVTM and CDR2 is ANQGSEA. As concerns this clonotype: The antigen remains unidentified.

The TCR comes from a man between 40 and 49 years old in good health. The chain recombines TRBV29-1 with TRBJ2-1; 8 bases are shared with TRBD2. The sequenced sample consisted of blood. The CDR3 is CSAKEVTSGSGEQFF. The CDR3, as DNA: TGCAGCGCCAAAGAAGTTACCAGCGGGAGTGGTGAGCAGTTCTTC.